These 8 T cell receptor beta chains originate from one sample sequenced in a study of control samples from healthy donors and cancer patients. Generated by immunoSEQ multiplex PCR, the TCRdb table keeps only in-frame clones and is missing some. The sample lists roughly 50,000 clones, about 95% seen once, with roughly 4% in the top ten. Sequencing used blood. These receptors were collected from a young man in good health.

The genes are TRBV5-1 and TRBJ2-7; 9 nucleotides agree with TRBD2. The germline V gene encodes CDR1 SGHRS and CDR2 YFSETQ. The CDR3 totals 15 residues. V dropped 5 bases and J dropped 5; count of bases not matched to a gene: 11. CDR3 amino acids: CASSQRAGGSDEQYF. The CDR3 nucleotides read TGCGCCAGCAGTCAACGAGCGGGAGGTTCCGACGAGCAGTACTTC. Based on the CDR3 plus reference TRBV5-1 and TRBJ2-7, the full variable domain is KAGVTQTPRYLIKTRGQQVTLSCSPISGHRSVSWYQQTPGQGLQFLFEYFSETQRNKGNFPGRFSGRQFSNSRSEMNVSTLELGDSALYLCASSQRAGGSDEQYFGPGTRLTVT.

The rearrangement uses TRBV5-5 and TRBJ1-5; a weak D match, TRBD1 (6 bases). Per the germline V gene, CDR1 is SGHKS and CDR2 is YYEKEE (reference sequence). The length of the CDR3 is 16 residues. Trimming shortened V by 1 base and J by 7 bases, and 18 bases separated the two germline ends. This CDR3 is CASSLSHYGGQQPQHF. In nucleotides, the CDR3 is TGTGCCAGCAGCTTGTCGCATTACGGGGGGCAACAGCCCCAGCATTTT.

The V and J genes are TRBV30 and TRBJ2-7; 12 bases align to TRBD1. The J segment lost 4 bases and the V segment lost 2 bases, leaving 3 bases of the junction unmatched. Looked up from germline, CDR1 is GTSNPN and CDR2 is SVGIG (reference sequence). The CDR3 covers 14 residues. CDR3 nucleotides: TGTGCCTGGAGTAGGGGACAGGGGGCGTACGAGCAGTACTTC. Encoded protein: CAWSRGQGAYEQYF.

The rearrangement joins TRBV7-8 to TRBJ2-3; TRBD2 matches at 7 bases. The germline gives CDR1 SGHVS, CDR2 FQNEAQ. V lost 1 base and J lost 0; bases outside the gene matches: 4. The CDR3 totals 16 residues. CDR3 in DNA: TGTGCCAGCAGCTTAGGGGGGGGGATAAGCACAGATACGCAGTATTTT. This encodes CASSLGGGISTDTQYF.

The chain joins TRBV7-9 to TRBJ2-1; 13 positions match TRBD2. This CDR3 region has 19 residues. V dropped 1 base and J dropped 0; count of bases not matched to a gene: 6. In germline, CDR1 is SEHNR, CDR2 FQNEAQ (reference sequence). This chain's CDR3 is CASSLVGLAGTSSYNEQFF. The CDR3 DNA reads TGTGCCAGCAGCTTAGTGGGACTAGCGGGGACGAGCTCCTACAATGAGCAGTTCTTC.

This chain's CDR3 is CASSLRKGEGEKLFF. The CDR3 bases are TGCGCCAGCAGCTTGCGTAAGGGAGAGGGGGAAAAACTGTTTTTT. The chain links TRBV5-1 to TRBJ1-4; D is perhaps TRBD1 (5 bases). This CDR3 comprises 15 residues. The germline CDR1 and CDR2 sequences are SGHRS and YFSETQ. Between the trimmed V and J ends, which lost 1 base and 8 bases, there was a span of 15 bases.

This clone was detected only once. V gene TRBV6-5 combines with J gene TRBJ2-3; the match to TRBD2 covers 7 bases. The CDR3 spans 15 residues. With 2 bases clipped from V and 0 bases from J, the junction kept 2 bases outside the gene matches. Germline-derived CDR1 and CDR2 are MNHEY and SVGAGI. CDR3 in amino acids: CASSYGGVSTDTQYF. The DNA of the CDR3 is TGTGCCAGCAGTTACGGGGGGGTAAGCACAGATACGCAGTATTTT.

The gene calls are TRBV27 and TRBJ2-3, with D perhaps TRBD1 (7 bases). This CDR3 has 14 amino acids. Germline values: CDR1 MNHEY, CDR2 SMNVEV (reference sequence). V dropped 8 bases and J dropped 2 bases, with 14 bases sitting between them. The CDR3 reads CASGGGGLTDTQYF. DNA of the CDR3: TGTGCCAGCGGAGGGGGCGGCCTCACAGATACGCAGTATTTT.